This T cell receptor (beta chain) was obtained from a study of vaccination effects on CD4 cells after COVID-19. Generated by immunoSEQ multiplex PCR, the TCRdb table keeps only in-frame clones and is missing some. The sample has about 65,000 clones; 70% to 80% are singletons. There are 12 residues in the CDR3. Germline assignment: CDR1 MGHRA and CDR2 YSYEKL. Trimming took 3 bases from V and 5 from J, leaving 7 bases between them. Points on this clone: The antigen remains unidentified.

With the ViraFEST assay, the study expanded antigen-specific CD4+ T cells using viral peptide pools, then sequenced them. Culturing for around ten days preceded CD4+ T cell isolation. The study found no prior SARS-CoV-2 infection in the vaccine recipients, who tested negative for nucleocapsid antibodies. This receptor was taken from a human donor who received a COVID-19 vaccine. Sequences were derived from CD4+ T cells from PBMCs cultured with HCoV-NL63 spike peptides, sampled before COVID-19 vaccination. J is TRBJ1-2 and V is TRBV4-1; D may be TRBD1 (6 bases). The CDR3 is CASSHGQYGYTF. DNA for the CDR3: TGCGCCAGCAGCCACGGACAGTATGGCTACACCTTC.